These T cell receptor beta chains were read from a single sample in a study of T cell repertoires in cytomegalovirus infection. TCRdb analysed the reads with MiXCR anew, one entry per CDR3 protein. The profile shows some 700,000 distinct CDR3 sequences, about 30% of them singletons. These receptors' antigens are unknown. This sample comprised cultured PBMCs, obtained from culture after CMV antigen stimulation. The receptors originated from a human donor in good health (CMV status not recorded). Some clones in this sample may be carry-over from other donors' samples. CDR3s include the opening cysteine and the closing phenylalanine or tryptophan. The order of the fields is V gene, clone size, J gene, D gene, CDR3 DNA, CDR3 protein. A D gene is named only where the DNA matches it firmly. Expanded clones are given a class, and other clones once, few, many or no size at all.

V: TRBV28; size: -; J: TRBJ2-7; D: TRBD1; DNA: TGTGCCAGCTGGGACAGCTACGAGCAGTACTTC; CDR3: CASWDSYEQYF
V: TRBV15; size: -; J: TRBJ2-1; D: TRBD2; DNA: TGTGCCACCAGCAGAGACCCCGGGACTAGCGCCGTCGATGAGCAGTTCTTC; CDR3: CATSRDPGTSAVDEQFF
V: TRBV4-1; size: -; J: TRBJ2-7; D: -; DNA: TGCGCCAGCAGCCAAGATCTCGGGTTCGACCTTTACGAGCAGTACTTC; CDR3: CASSQDLGFDLYEQYF
V: TRBV5-4; size: -; J: TRBJ2-5; D: -; DNA: TGTGCCAGCAGCTTATGGGGGAATATCCAAGAGACCCAGTACTTC; CDR3: CASSLWGNIQETQYF
V: TRBV7-6; size: once; J: TRBJ2-7; D: -; DNA: TGTGCCAGCAGTTCCTGGTGGGGCCCCTCCGTCTACGAGCAGTACTTC; CDR3: CASSSWWGPSVYEQYF
V: TRBV19; size: -; J: TRBJ1-5; D: -; DNA: TGTGCCAGTCGACAGTATAGCAATCAGCCCCAGCATTTT; CDR3: CASRQYSNQPQHF
V: TRBV7-2; size: -; J: TRBJ1-6; D: TRBD1; DNA: TGTGCCAGCAGCTTCAGGGGGCATTCACCCCTCCACTTT; CDR3: CASSFRGHSPLHF
V: TRBV5-1; size: once; J: TRBJ2-2; D: TRBD2; DNA: TGCGCCAGCAGCTTGGAGCGGGGATCCCTAAGCGGGGAGCTGTTTTTT; CDR3: CASSLERGSLSGELFF
V: TRBV29-1; size: -; J: TRBJ2-7; D: -; DNA: TGCAGCGTTCGACTTAGCTCCTACGAGCAGTACTTC; CDR3: CSVRLSSYEQYF
V: TRBV2; size: -; J: TRBJ2-7; D: -; DNA: TGTGCCAGCGACTCCAGGGGCGAGCAGTACTTC; CDR3: CASDSRGEQYF
V: TRBV6-2/TRBV6-3; size: few; J: TRBJ2-7; D: TRBD2; DNA: TGTGCCAGCAGTTACTCGGGACTAGCGGGAGCTTCCTACGAGCAGTACTTC; CDR3: CASSYSGLAGASYEQYF
V: TRBV7-4; size: -; J: TRBJ2-3; D: -; DNA: TGTGCCAGCAGCTTACGGCAGGCCCCCCCAGATACGCAGTATTTT; CDR3: CASSLRQAPPDTQYF
V: TRBV15; size: -; J: TRBJ2-7; D: -; DNA: TGTGCCACCAGCAGAGATAGCAGAGCCTACGAGCAGTACTTC; CDR3: CATSRDSRAYEQYF
V: TRBV12-3/TRBV12-4; size: few; J: TRBJ2-7; D: -; DNA: TGTGCCAGCAGACTGTCCTCTGGGGGATACGAGCAGTACTTC; CDR3: CASRLSSGGYEQYF
V: TRBV7-7; size: many; J: TRBJ2-5; D: TRBD2; DNA: TGTGCCAGCAAGGCTAGCGGGATACAAGAGACCCAGTACTTC; CDR3: CASKASGIQETQYF
V: TRBV7-2; size: many; J: TRBJ2-3; D: -; DNA: TGTGCCAGCAGCCTAACGCTCTGGCAGGGTGCGGATACGCAGTATTTT; CDR3: CASSLTLWQGADTQYF
V: TRBV6-2/TRBV6-3; size: few; J: TRBJ1-5; D: -; DNA: TGTGCCAGCAGCCCACACAAGCGAGTTACGAGACAGCCCCAGCATTTT; CDR3: CASSPHKRVTRQPQHF
V: TRBV28; size: -; J: TRBJ1-2; D: -; DNA: TGTGCCAGCAGCCAACCCACTTGGCAGGTCGAGAGGCAAAACTATGGCTACACCTTC; CDR3: CASSQPTWQVERQNYGYTF
V: TRBV7-9; size: -; J: TRBJ1-1; D: TRBD1; DNA: TGTGCCAGCAGCGACAGGGGAGGGGTGAACACTGAAGCTTTCTTT; CDR3: CASSDRGGVNTEAFF
V: TRBV19; size: once; J: TRBJ2-1; D: TRBD2; DNA: TGTGCCAGTAGTATCCACGGACTAGCGGCTCCAGATGAGCAGTTCTTC; CDR3: CASSIHGLAAPDEQFF
V: TRBV20-1; size: -; J: TRBJ2-7; D: TRBD2; DNA: TGCAGTGCTTATATTAGCGGGGGAAGCTCCTACGAGCAGTACTTC; CDR3: CSAYISGGSSYEQYF
V: TRBV7-2; size: many; J: TRBJ2-6; D: -; DNA: TGTGCCAGCAGCTCTTGGGGGGCCAACGTCCTGACTTTC; CDR3: CASSSWGANVLTF
V: TRBV28; size: few; J: TRBJ2-5; D: TRBD2; DNA: TGTGCCAGCAGTTTCGGGAACGGGAGGGCCTACGAGACCCAGTACTTC; CDR3: CASSFGNGRAYETQYF
V: TRBV12-3/TRBV12-4; size: few; J: TRBJ2-2; D: -; DNA: TGTGCCAGCAGTCTCATCCCAGCGAACACCGGGGAGCTGTTTTTT; CDR3: CASSLIPANTGELFF
V: TRBV4-3; size: -; J: TRBJ2-1; D: TRBD2; DNA: TGCGCCAGCAGCCCGGGACTAGCGAACTACAATGAGCAGTCCTTC; CDR3: CASSPGLANYNEQSF
V: TRBV15; size: -; J: TRBJ2-5; D: -; DNA: TGTGCCACCAGCCCCGGGATGCAAGAGACCCAGTACTTC; CDR3: CATSPGMQETQYF
V: TRBV2; size: -; J: TRBJ1-5; D: -; DNA: TGTGCCAGCAGGGCGGCGAGGGTGGAGGATCAGCCCCAGCATTTT; CDR3: CASRAARVEDQPQHF
V: TRBV6-6; size: -; J: TRBJ2-7; D: -; DNA: TGTGCCAGCAGCCGTGCCGAACACCTCCCCGACGAGCAGTACTTC; CDR3: CASSRAEHLPDEQYF
V: TRBV6-2/TRBV6-3; size: -; J: TRBJ2-2; D: TRBD2; DNA: TGTGCCAGCCGAGTAGCGGGAGTGGGGGAGCTGTTTTTT; CDR3: CASRVAGVGELFF
V: TRBV5-1; size: -; J: TRBJ1-4; D: TRBD1; DNA: TGCGCCAGCAGCTTGGAACAGGGGGGAACTAATGAAAAACTGTTTTTT; CDR3: CASSLEQGGTNEKLFF
V: TRBV18; size: once; J: TRBJ2-1; D: -; DNA: TGTGCCAGCTCCTACAGGGAACAGGGGCAGTTCTTC; CDR3: CASSYREQGQFF
V: TRBV4-2; size: few; J: TRBJ1-2; D: -; DNA: TGTGCCAGCAGCCAAGGGCCCTGGACCCAGAACTATGGCTACACCTTC; CDR3: CASSQGPWTQNYGYTF
V: TRBV12-3/TRBV12-4; size: -; J: TRBJ1-2; D: TRBD1; DNA: TGTGCCAGCAGGGGACAGGGCTTCGGCTATGGCTACACCTTC; CDR3: CASRGQGFGYGYTF
V: TRBV10-3; size: -; J: TRBJ2-3; D: TRBD2; DNA: TGTGCCATCAGTGTTTCCCTAGCGGGGGGCACAGATACGCAGTATTTT; CDR3: CAISVSLAGGTDTQYF
V: TRBV19; size: few; J: TRBJ2-7; D: TRBD2; DNA: TGTGCCAGTCCAAAACTAGCGGGGCGCACCTACGAGCAGTACTTC; CDR3: CASPKLAGRTYEQYF
V: TRBV5-4; size: few; J: TRBJ2-1; D: -; DNA: TGTGCCAGCAGCCCCCCTGGGGATATTTACAATGAGCAGTTCTTC; CDR3: CASSPPGDIYNEQFF
V: TRBV12-3/TRBV12-4; size: few; J: TRBJ2-7; D: TRBD2; DNA: TGTGCCAGCAGCGCCGGGACTAGCTCCTACGAGCAGTACTTC; CDR3: CASSAGTSSYEQYF